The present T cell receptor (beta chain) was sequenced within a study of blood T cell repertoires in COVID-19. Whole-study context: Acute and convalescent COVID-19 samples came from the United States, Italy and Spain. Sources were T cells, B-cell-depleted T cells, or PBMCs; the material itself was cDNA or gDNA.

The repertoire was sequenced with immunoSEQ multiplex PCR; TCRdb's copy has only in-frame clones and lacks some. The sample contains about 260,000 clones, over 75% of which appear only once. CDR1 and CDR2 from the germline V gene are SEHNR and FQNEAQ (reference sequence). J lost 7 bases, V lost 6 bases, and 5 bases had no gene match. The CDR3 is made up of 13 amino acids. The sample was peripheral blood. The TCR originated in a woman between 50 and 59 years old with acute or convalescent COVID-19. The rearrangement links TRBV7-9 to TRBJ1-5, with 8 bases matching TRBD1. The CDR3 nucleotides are TGTGCCAGCAGTTCACAGGGGGGACAGCCCCAGCATTTT. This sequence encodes CASSSQGGQPQHF. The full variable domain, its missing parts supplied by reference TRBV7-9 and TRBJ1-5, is DTGVSQNPRHKITKRGQNVTFRCDPISEHNRLYWYRQTLGQGPEFLTYFQNEAQLEKSRLLSDRFSAERPKGSFSTLEIQRTEQGDSAMYLCASSSQGGQPQHFGDGTRLSIL.